This TCR beta chain was profiled in a study of blood T cell repertoires in COVID-19. For the study at large: Whether acute or convalescent, the COVID-19 samples came from the United States, Italy and Spain. PBMCs, B-cell-depleted T cells, or T cells provided the cDNA or gDNA that made up the material.

In the original analysis: Amplification from reference gene primers served as the basis for estimated nucleated cell counts. Measured with immunoSEQ multiplex PCR; TCRdb has only the in-frame clones, and not every one. V and J calls and clone size follow that table, whereas D and trimming were derived from the DNA. The table has about 210,000 clones, 84% seen once; the top ten hold about 2.1%. The V and J ends lost 5 bases and 10 bases respectively, with 19 bases between them. CDR3 size: 14 residues. Germline V CDR1 and CDR2: SEHNR, FQNEAQ (reference sequence). This chain uses TRBV7-9 with TRBJ2-3; a possible D gene is TRBD2 (5 bases). The receptor was derived from a man aged 35 to 55 who had recovered from COVID-19. The sample was peripheral blood. CDR3 residues: CASSQAADGLPQYF. The DNA of the CDR3 is TGTGCCAGCAGCCAAGCGGCAGACGGGCTTCCGCAGTATTTT.